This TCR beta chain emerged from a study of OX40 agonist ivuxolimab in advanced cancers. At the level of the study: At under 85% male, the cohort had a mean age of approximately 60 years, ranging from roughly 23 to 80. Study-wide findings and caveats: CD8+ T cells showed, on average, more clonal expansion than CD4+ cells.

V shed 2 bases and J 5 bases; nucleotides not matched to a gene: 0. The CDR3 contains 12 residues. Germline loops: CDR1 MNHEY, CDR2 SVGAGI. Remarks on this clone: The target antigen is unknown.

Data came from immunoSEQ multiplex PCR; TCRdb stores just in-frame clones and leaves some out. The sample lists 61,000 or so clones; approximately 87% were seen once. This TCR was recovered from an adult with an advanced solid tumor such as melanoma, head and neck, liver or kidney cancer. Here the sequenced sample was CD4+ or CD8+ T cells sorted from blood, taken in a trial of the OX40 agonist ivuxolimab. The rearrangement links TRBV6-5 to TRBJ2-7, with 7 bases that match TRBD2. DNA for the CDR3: TGTGCCAGCAGTTACCGGGGGGACGAGCAGTACTTC. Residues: CASSYRGDEQYF.